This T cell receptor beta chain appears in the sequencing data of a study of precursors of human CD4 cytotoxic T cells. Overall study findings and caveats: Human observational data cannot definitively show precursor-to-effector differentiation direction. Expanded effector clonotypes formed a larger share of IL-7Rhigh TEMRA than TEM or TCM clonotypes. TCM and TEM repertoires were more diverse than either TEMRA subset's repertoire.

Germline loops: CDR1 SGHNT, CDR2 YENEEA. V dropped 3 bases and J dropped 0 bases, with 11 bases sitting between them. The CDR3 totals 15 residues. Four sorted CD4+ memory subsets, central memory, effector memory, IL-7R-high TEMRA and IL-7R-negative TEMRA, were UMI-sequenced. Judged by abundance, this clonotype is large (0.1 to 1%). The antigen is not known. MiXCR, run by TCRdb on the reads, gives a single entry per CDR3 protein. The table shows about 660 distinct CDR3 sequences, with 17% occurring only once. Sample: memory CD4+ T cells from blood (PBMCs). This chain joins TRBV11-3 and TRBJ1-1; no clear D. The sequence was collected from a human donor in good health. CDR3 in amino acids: CASSFGGIVNTEAFF. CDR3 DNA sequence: TGTGCCAGCAGCTTTGGAGGGATCGTGAACACTGAAGCTTTCTTT.